These 6 T cell receptor beta chains were all obtained from the same sample, sequenced in a study of blood T cell repertoires in COVID-19. Here immunoSEQ multiplex PCR was the method, and the copy in TCRdb shows in-frame clones only, minus some. The data show more than 400,000 clones, with roughly 88% seen just once and 3.2% held by the top ten. Source material: peripheral blood. The receptors were sampled from a human donor in a cohort sampled during active COVID-19.

V usage is TRBV30 and J usage is TRBJ2-2; D possibly corresponds to TRBD2 (6 bases). CDR1 is GTSNPN and CDR2 is SVGIG in the germline V gene (reference sequence). Trimming left V 4 bases short and J 4 bases short, with 10 bases between. This CDR3 has 13 amino acids. CDR3 bases: TGTGCCTGGAAGGGGCGGGGCACCGGGGAGCTGTTTTTT. It yields the protein CAWKGRGTGELFF.

This chain links TRBV28 with TRBJ2-2; 8 nucleotides match TRBD1. The germline V gene encodes CDR1 MDHEN and CDR2 SYDVKM. The CDR3 loop spans 15 amino acids. V gave up 4 bases and J gave up 5 bases; unmatched junction bases: 6. Here the CDR3 reads CASSSQGAGTGELFF. CDR3 coding DNA: TGTGCCAGCAGTTCTCAGGGGGCAGGAACCGGGGAGCTGTTTTTT.

About this clone itself: Other DNA sequences of this sample code for an identical CDR3. The V and J genes are TRBV10-3 and TRBJ1-1; no firm D call. This CDR3 is 14 amino acids long. CDR1 and CDR2 (germline): ENHRY, SYGVKD. V dropped 0 bases and J dropped 1 base, with 6 bases sitting between them. CDR3 DNA: TGTGCCATCAGTGAGTCCCGACAGAACACTGAAGCTTTCTTT. It translates to CAISESRQNTEAFF.

The chain recombines TRBV7-9 with TRBJ1-4; no clear D gene. CDR1 and CDR2 from the germline V gene are SEHNR and FQNEAQ (reference sequence). The CDR3 covers 13 residues. The germline V and J ends were trimmed by 7 bases and 8 bases, with 14 bases remaining between them. CDR3: CASNRAQREKLFF. CDR3 in DNA: TGTGCCAGCAACCGGGCCCAGCGGGAAAAACTGTTTTTT.

The chain links TRBV9 to TRBJ2-3; 8 bases align to TRBD2. The CDR3 is 16 residues long. Germline values: CDR1 SGDLS, CDR2 YYNGEE. V lost 4 bases to trimming and J lost 2 bases; unmatched junction nucleotides: 9. The DNA for the CDR3 is TGTGCCAGCAGCCTTTCGCGACTAGCGCTCACAGATACGCAGTATTTT. Translating gives CASSLSRLALTDTQYF.

The chain employs TRBV6-5 and TRBJ1-5; the D gene is possibly TRBD1 (6 bases). This CDR3 spans 16 amino acids. From germline, CDR1 is MNHEY and CDR2 SVGAGI. V shed 1 base and J shed 9 bases, with 19 bases lying between them. The CDR3: CASSYYRDTVGSPQHF. Here the CDR3 DNA reads TGTGCCAGCAGTTACTATCGGGACACAGTGGGATCGCCCCAGCATTTT.